This T cell receptor (beta chain) was sequenced for a study of T cell clonotyping in hematopoietic cell transplantation. Findings and limits, study-wide: Pathologically expanded recipient clonotypes increased progressively from day 30 to day 180 as diversity fell.

V lost 3 bases and J lost 4, with 16 bases in between. CDR3 length equals 15 residues. Per germline, CDR1 SGHNT and CDR2 YYREEE (reference sequence). Sequencing used immunoSEQ multiplex PCR; TCRdb keeps in-frame clones, though not all of them. The data show roughly 12,000 clones, with approximately 67% seen just once and about 15% held by the top ten. In regard to this clone: The antigen is undetermined.

The rearrangement links TRBV5-4 to TRBJ2-5, with D tentatively TRBD2 (6 bases). The sequences come from peripheral blood mononuclear cells, collected 180 days after allogeneic stem cell transplant. The sequence derives from a male patient between 60 and 69 years old who had an allogeneic stem cell transplant from an unrelated donor, so the T cells may come from the graft donor. Some clones in this sample may be carry-over from other donors' samples. The chain's CDR3 is CASSSWDLQSETQYF. The CDR3, as DNA: TGTGCCAGCAGCTCTTGGGACTTACAGTCAGAGACCCAGTACTTC.